Given below is one TCR beta chain in context. CDR1 and CDR2 (germline): LGHDT, YNNKEL (reference sequence). The CDR3 loop spans 14 amino acids. V was cut by 0 bases and J by 2 bases, with 5 bases left in between. These data originate in a study of T-cell memory formation after mild COVID-19. TCRdb ran MiXCR on the 5' RACE reads and lists one entry per CDR3 protein. The sample records about 470,000 distinct CDR3 sequences, around 27% being singletons. Sequencing was carried out using PBMCs or a T cell subset sorted from them (not recorded which). The clonotype was recovered from an adult woman who had mild COVID-19 (a few samples of this study predate the infection). Cell type and time point are not known. The chain couples TRBV3-1 to TRBJ2-1; D is ambiguous. CDR3 amino acids: CASSQDRTYNEQFF. The DNA of the CDR3 is TGTGCCAGCAGCCAAGATCGCACCTACAATGAGCAGTTCTTC.